Below, one TCR beta chain is given with its context. The antigen is not known. This entry is derived from a study of cytotoxic CD8 clonotypes in ibrutinib-treated CLL. Looking at the study overall: Median treatment time before response sampling was about 12 months, range 6 to 36. Overall study results and limits: Lymph node repertoires were not studied, and sampling times were unmatched.

The CDR3 has 13 amino acids. Germline V lookup: CDR1 SGHRS, CDR2 YFSETQ. V was cut by 2 bases and J by 3 bases, with 8 bases left in between. PBMCs were cryopreserved, and 2 to 2.5 micrograms of genomic DNA from them went into TCR beta libraries. Libraries were prepared by immunoSEQ multiplex PCR; TCRdb keeps only in-frame clonotypes and omits some of them. The sample holds 250,000 to 350,000 clones, roughly four fifths seen once. The source of this sequence is a human donor with chronic lymphocytic leukemia. The chain combines TRBV5-1 with TRBJ1-1; no clear D. The sequenced sample was PBMCs, obtained at disease progression, from a patient treated with ibrutinib. For the CDR3, the DNA is TGCGCCAGCAGCTTATCGGAGTACACTGAAGCTTTCTTT. This sequence encodes CASSLSEYTEAFF.